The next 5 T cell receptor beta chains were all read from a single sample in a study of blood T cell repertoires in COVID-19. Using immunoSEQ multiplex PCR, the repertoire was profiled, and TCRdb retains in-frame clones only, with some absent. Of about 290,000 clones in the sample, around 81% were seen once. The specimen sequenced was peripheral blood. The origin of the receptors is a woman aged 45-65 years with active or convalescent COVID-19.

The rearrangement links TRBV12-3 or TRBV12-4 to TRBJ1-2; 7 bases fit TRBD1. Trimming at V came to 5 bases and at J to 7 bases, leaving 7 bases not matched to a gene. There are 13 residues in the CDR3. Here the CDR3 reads CASSTGAVIGYTF. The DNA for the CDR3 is TGTGCCAGCAGTACAGGGGCAGTAATTGGCTACACCTTC.

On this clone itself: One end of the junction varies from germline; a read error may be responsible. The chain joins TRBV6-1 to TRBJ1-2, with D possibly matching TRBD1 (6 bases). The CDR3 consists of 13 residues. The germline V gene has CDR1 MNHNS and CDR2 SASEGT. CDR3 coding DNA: TGTGCCAGCATTGAACAGGGTAGGGCAACGGGCACCTTC. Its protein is CASIEQGRATGTF.

The CDR3 region is CASSVGEGNTIYF. CDR3 DNA: TGTGCCAGCAGCGTGGGCGAAGGAAACACCATATATTTT. The chain links TRBV9 to TRBJ1-3; D gene uncertain. Germline V gene data show CDR1 as SGDLS and CDR2 as YYNGEE. CDR3 length: 13 amino acids. Trimming pared 2 bases from V and 4 bases from J, leaving 7 bases between.

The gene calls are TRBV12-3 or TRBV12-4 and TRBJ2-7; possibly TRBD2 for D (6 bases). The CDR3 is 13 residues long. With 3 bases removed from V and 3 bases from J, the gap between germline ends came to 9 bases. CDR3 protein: CASSFLEGYEQYF. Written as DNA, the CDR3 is TGTGCCAGCAGTTTTCTGGAGGGCTACGAGCAGTACTTC.

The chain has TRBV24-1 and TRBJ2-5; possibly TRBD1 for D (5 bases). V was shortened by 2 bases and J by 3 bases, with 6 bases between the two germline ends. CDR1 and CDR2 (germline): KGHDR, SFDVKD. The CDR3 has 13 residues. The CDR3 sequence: CATSDWGEETQYF. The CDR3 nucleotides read TGTGCCACCAGTGATTGGGGCGAAGAGACCCAGTACTTC.